This TCR beta chain stems from a study of blood T cell repertoires in COVID-19. Study-wide background: The United States, Italy and Spain were the sources of the acute and convalescent COVID-19 samples.

Sequencing used immunoSEQ multiplex PCR; TCRdb keeps in-frame clones, though not all of them. Of about 88,000 clones listed, roughly nine tenths are singletons. Germline V gives CDR1 LGHNA, CDR2 YSLEER. The CDR3 runs to 15 residues. Trimming took off 5 bases at V and 5 bases at J, with 18 bases between the two ends. V and J are TRBV4-3 and TRBJ1-2; no firm D call. This receptor was obtained from a man between 60 and 75 years old with acute or convalescent COVID-19. Sequenced sample: peripheral blood. The CDR3 region is CASSETYDGRYGYTF. The CDR3 DNA reads TGCGCCAGCAGCGAGACTTATGACGGGAGGTATGGCTACACCTTC.